Below, 32 T cell receptor beta chains from the same sample are listed, as sequenced in a study of blood T cells in healthy people across ages. The authors ran a second PCR of about 7 to 11 cycles using a sample-barcoded 5' primer and a J-beta primer mix. TCRdb reprocessed the 5' RACE reads with MiXCR, giving one entry per CDR3 protein. This sample yields approximately 1,100,000 distinct CDR3 sequences, of which over 35% are seen a single time; approximately 17% belongs to the top ten. Sequences were obtained from blood. These receptors all come from a woman in her sixties in good health.

The rearrangement joins TRBV9 to TRBJ2-6; no clear D gene. V was clipped by 3 bases and J by 2 bases, with 9 bases between them. Germline V gives CDR1 SGDLS, CDR2 YYNGEE. The CDR3 runs to 15 residues. This chain's CDR3 is CASSGGSAGANVLTF. CDR3 DNA sequence: TGTGCCAGCAGCGGAGGAAGTGCTGGGGCCAACGTCCTGACTTTC.

This clonotype was counted many times. The rearrangement joins TRBV5-1 to TRBJ2-5, with 7 bases that match TRBD1. This CDR3 region has 15 residues. J gave up 3 bases and V 4 bases, and 9 bases lay outside the gene matches. The germline CDR1 and CDR2 sequences are SGHRS and YFSETQ. This CDR3 is CASSRNPDREETQYF. The CDR3 nucleotides are TGCGCCAGCAGCCGTAATCCAGACAGGGAAGAGACCCAGTACTTC.

This clonotype was detected only a few times. The gene calls are TRBV7-9 and TRBJ1-5; 9 nucleotides align to TRBD1. Germline trimming cut 5 bases from V and 5 bases from J; bases unmatched to any gene: 10. The CDR3 is 16 amino acids. The germline V gene has CDR1 SEHNR and CDR2 FQNEAQ (reference sequence). The CDR3 loop is CASSRAQGASDQPQHF. The CDR3 DNA reads as TGTGCCAGCAGCCGCGCACAGGGGGCATCGGATCAGCCCCAGCATTTT.

The gene calls are TRBV11-2 and TRBJ2-3; D possibly uses TRBD1 or TRBD2 (6 bases each). Germline values: CDR1 SGHAT, CDR2 FQNNGV. This CDR3 has 16 residues. Between the trimmed V and J ends, which lost 4 bases and 2 bases, there was a span of 16 bases. The CDR3 coding sequence is TGTGCCAGCAGCTCGTTGTGGGGGGCCGACACAGATACGCAGTATTTT. Translating gives CASSSLWGADTDTQYF.

Details on this clonotype: The junction departs from germline at one end; a sequencing error may be responsible. The chain uses TRBV27 and TRBJ2-1; 10 bases fit TRBD2. Germline-derived CDR1 and CDR2 are MNHEY and SMNVEV (reference sequence). The CDR3 extends over 14 amino acids. The CDR3 region has the DNA TGTGCCAGCAGTTTTCGTACTAGCGGGAATGGGCAGTTCTTC. It specifies CASSFRTSGNGQFF.

The chain carries TRBV28 and TRBJ2-5; D is possibly TRBD2 (5 bases). This CDR3 spans 15 amino acids. The germline V gene has CDR1 MDHEN and CDR2 SYDVKM. The germline V and J ends were trimmed by 6 bases and 1 base, with 15 bases remaining between them. The chain's CDR3 is CASRPGRTLQETQYF. The CDR3 region has the DNA TGTGCCAGCAGACCCGGACGGACTCTCCAAGAGACCCAGTACTTC.

The table lists this clonotype with a few counts. V usage is TRBV20-1 and J usage is TRBJ2-4; TRBD2 aligns across 10 bases. Germline assignment: CDR1 DFQATT and CDR2 SNEGSKA (reference sequence). The V gene end was trimmed by 6 bases and the J gene end by 5 bases; junction bases not matched to a gene: 4. There are 13 residues in the CDR3. The CDR3 coding sequence is TGCAGTGCCGAACTAGCGGGGCAAAACATTCAGTACTTC. This encodes CSAELAGQNIQYF.

This clonotype was observed a few times. The rearrangement joins TRBV20-1 to TRBJ1-1; D gene unclear. Germline V CDR1 and CDR2: DFQATT, SNEGSKA (reference sequence). V lost 0 bases, J lost 4 bases, and 12 bases lay in between. This CDR3 spans 14 amino acids. Written as DNA, the CDR3 is TGCAGTGCTAGAGATCGCGCATTGGGCACTGAAGCTTTCTTT. It yields the protein CSARDRALGTEAFF.

The gene calls are TRBV3-1 and TRBJ2-1; 7 positions match TRBD2. V was pared by 0 bases and J by 6 bases, with 11 bases of the junction left unmatched. The CDR3 is 17 amino acids. Germline V gene lookup returns CDR1 LGHDT and CDR2 YNNKEL (reference sequence). CDR3 DNA sequence: TGTGCCAGCAGCCAAGATCCAGCGCCAGCGGGAATCAATGAGCAGTTCTTC. It encodes CASSQDPAPAGINEQFF.

This clonotype was seen more than once but under ten times. The chain is built from TRBV11-3 and TRBJ2-1; perhaps TRBD2 as D (7 bases). The CDR3 extends over 14 amino acids. Trimming pared 5 bases from V and 8 bases from J, leaving 16 bases between. Germline lookup yields CDR1 SGHNT and CDR2 YENEEA. The CDR3 loop is CASSPVGGADEQFF. CDR3 bases: TGTGCCAGCAGCCCAGTGGGGGGGGCCGATGAGCAGTTCTTC. Full variable domain (remainder filled in from reference TRBV11-3 and TRBJ2-1): EAGVVQSPRYKIIEKKQPVAFWCNPISGHNTLYWYLQNLGQGPELLIRYENEEAVDDSQLPKDRFSAERLKGVDSTLKIQPAELGDSAVYLCASSPVGGADEQFFGPGTRLTVL.

This rearrangement joins TRBV12-3 or TRBV12-4 to TRBJ2-7, with D uncertain. Trimming took off 3 bases at V and 7 bases at J, with 10 bases between the two ends. The CDR3 is 12 amino acids. The CDR3 sequence is CASSLVSIEQYF. As DNA, the CDR3 is TGTGCCAGCAGTTTGGTTAGCATTGAGCAGTACTTC.

There are a few counts of this clonotype. The chain is built from TRBV2 and TRBJ2-1; D not certain. Germline V gene data show CDR1 as SNHLY and CDR2 as FYNNEI. The V end was cut by 6 bases, the J end by 10 bases, with 13 bases between. The CDR3 runs to 12 residues. The CDR3 loop reads CASSAGVAEQFF. The CDR3 DNA reads TGTGCCAGCAGCGCTGGGGTCGCGGAGCAGTTCTTC.

V usage is TRBV9 and J usage is TRBJ2-7, with D unresolved. This CDR3 region has 13 residues. V was pared by 3 bases and J by 3 bases, with 10 bases between. CDR1 is SGDLS and CDR2 is YYNGEE in the germline V gene. CDR3 in DNA: TGTGCCAGCAGCGAAGGACCCCGCTACGAGCAGTACTTC. It yields the protein CASSEGPRYEQYF.

This clonotype was seen just once. One junction end disagrees with the germline gene, perhaps due to a read error. The rearrangement links TRBV7-2 to TRBJ2-7; no definite D call. The CDR3 is 14 residues long. CDR1 and CDR2 from the germline V gene are SGHTA and FQGNSA. The CDR3 DNA is TGTGCCAGCAGCTTATACCTAGACTCCTACGAGCGGTACTTC. Translating gives CASSLYLDSYERYF.

This clonotype has only a few counts. Here the CDR3 DNA reads TGTGCCAGAGGGGGGGGTAGCACTGAAGCTTTCTTT. Protein sequence: CARGGGSTEAFF. The genes are TRBV2 and TRBJ1-1, with D perhaps matching TRBD1 (6 bases). V lost 9 bases, J lost 4 bases, and 12 bases lay in between. This CDR3 comprises 12 residues. CDR1 and CDR2 from the germline V gene are SNHLY and FYNNEI.

At least ten counts were recorded for this clonotype. The CDR3 is CATSRGKQSQETQYF. CDR3 DNA sequence: TGTGCCACCAGCAGAGGGAAACAGAGCCAAGAGACCCAGTACTTC. The chain combines TRBV15 with TRBJ2-5; no definite D call. The CDR3 contains 15 residues. V lost 1 base and J lost 1, with 10 bases in between. Germline values: CDR1 LNHNV, CDR2 YYDKDF (reference sequence).

The CDR3 DNA sequence: TGCAGTGCCGAATCCTTTAGCGCTAGTGAGCAGTTCTTC. Protein sequence: CSAESFSASEQFF. The chain links TRBV20-1 to TRBJ2-1, with D possibly TRBD2 on 5 matching bases. The CDR3 totals 13 residues. CDR1 DFQATT and CDR2 SNEGSKA come from the germline V gene (reference sequence). V lost 6 bases, J lost 9 bases, and 18 bases lay in between.

The V gene is TRBV5-1, the J gene TRBJ2-1, with TRBD2 matching over 10 bases. The CDR3 loop spans 14 amino acids. V gave up 9 bases and J gave up 2 bases; unmatched junction bases: 5. Per germline, CDR1 SGHRS and CDR2 YFSETQ. CDR3 in amino acids: CATKREGPYNEQFF. Here the CDR3 DNA reads TGCGCCACAAAGCGGGAGGGGCCCTACAATGAGCAGTTCTTC.

This chain uses TRBV7-9 with TRBJ2-1; the D gene is possibly TRBD2 (6 bases). The ends were cut back, 3 bases at V and 8 bases at J, with 17 bases in the middle. The CDR3 is 15 residues long. Germline CDR1 is SEHNR and CDR2 is FQNEAQ (reference sequence). CDR3 DNA sequence: TGTGCCAGCAGCTTCCTCGGGAGAATGTCTGATGAGCAGTTCTTC. Its protein is CASSFLGRMSDEQFF.

The chain carries TRBV27 and TRBJ2-1; the match to TRBD2 covers 7 bases. Germline-derived CDR1 and CDR2 are MNHEY and SMNVEV (reference sequence). The CDR3 is 18 amino acids. V was pared by 2 bases and J by 3 bases, with 13 bases of the junction left unmatched. CDR3 bases: TGTGCCAGCAGTTTACTCCCCGAAGCGGGACCCCGCTACAATGAGCAGTTCTTC. The encoded protein is CASSLLPEAGPRYNEQFF.

The J gene is TRBJ2-5, the V gene TRBV5-5; D is unclear. The CDR3 runs 14 residues. Trimming pared 0 bases from V and 2 bases from J, leaving 8 bases between. Germline lookup yields CDR1 SGHKS and CDR2 YYEKEE (reference sequence). The CDR3 here is CASSLVVGQETQYF. The CDR3 nucleotides read TGTGCCAGCAGCTTGGTCGTAGGACAAGAGACCCAGTACTTC.

The chain links TRBV27 to TRBJ2-5; tentatively, D is TRBD1 (5 bases). Between the trimmed V and J ends, which lost 1 base and 11 bases, there was a span of 17 bases. Germline V CDR1 and CDR2: MNHEY, SMNVEV (reference sequence). The CDR3 spans 14 residues. The CDR3 region is CASSLWGESSRQYF. The DNA of the CDR3 is TGTGCCAGCAGTTTATGGGGCGAGAGTAGTCGGCAGTACTTC.

This clonotype came up a few times. CDR3 amino acids: CASSRDRGSPLHF. The DNA for the CDR3 is TGTGCCAGCAGCCGGGACAGGGGTTCACCCCTCCACTTT. The rearrangement links TRBV4-2 to TRBJ1-6, with 10 bases aligning to TRBD1. V dropped 4 bases and J dropped 9; count of bases not matched to a gene: 0. The CDR3 length is 13 residues. CDR1 is LGHNA and CDR2 is YNFKEQ in the germline V gene.

The CDR3 coding sequence is TGCAGTGCTAGGGCGACTAGCGCCGACTCCTACAATGAGCAGTTCTTC. Its translation is CSARATSADSYNEQFF. V and J are TRBV20-1 and TRBJ2-1, with 8 positions matching TRBD2. Germline CDR1 and CDR2: DFQATT and SNEGSKA (reference sequence). The trim removed 3 bases at V and 0 bases at J, leaving 7 bases unmatched. The CDR3 is made up of 16 amino acids.

The rearrangement joins TRBV6-4 to TRBJ2-2; D possibly corresponds to TRBD2 (6 bases). The CDR3 covers 14 residues. V gave up 8 bases and J gave up 0 bases, with 10 bases separating them. Germline V gene lookup returns CDR1 MRHNA and CDR2 SNTAGT. CDR3 sequence (DNA): TGTGCCAGCCGAGGGACTTCGAACACCGGGGAGCTGTTTTTT. Protein sequence: CASRGTSNTGELFF.

The genes are TRBV7-2 and TRBJ2-3, with 9 bases aligning to TRBD2. The V gene end was trimmed by 2 bases and the J gene end by 4 bases; junction bases not matched to a gene: 13. The CDR3 extends over 18 amino acids. Germline CDR1 is SGHTA and CDR2 is FQGNSA. CDR3 nucleotide sequence: TGTGCCAGCAGCTTAAGGGGGTTTGCTAGCGGGAATCCAGATACGCAGTATTTT. Amino acid sequence: CASSLRGFASGNPDTQYF.

As regards this clonotype: A much larger clonotype is one base distant, so this may be a read error. The chain employs TRBV13 and TRBJ2-4, with D perhaps matching TRBD1 (6 bases). V was shortened by 3 bases and J by 9 bases, with 15 bases between the two germline ends. The CDR3 is 14 amino acids. Looked up from germline, CDR1 is PRHDT and CDR2 is FYEKMQ (reference sequence). The CDR3 spells CASSFRAGATIQYF. The CDR3 DNA is TGTGCCAGCAGCTTTAGGGCAGGGGCAACCATTCAGTACTTC.

This clonotype has just a few counts. This rearrangement joins TRBV2 to TRBJ2-3; weak D call: TRBD2 (6 bases). Looked up from germline, CDR1 is SNHLY and CDR2 is FYNNEI. The CDR3 is made up of 14 amino acids. Trimming took off 8 bases at V and 5 bases at J, with 17 bases between the two ends. The CDR3 here is CASPVPGLGDTQYF. The CDR3 region has the DNA TGTGCCAGCCCTGTCCCGGGACTCGGAGATACGCAGTATTTT.

This clonotype was detected a few times. The gene calls are TRBV15 and TRBJ1-4; the D gene is possibly TRBD1 (5 bases). The CDR3 runs 13 residues. Germline CDR1 is LNHNV and CDR2 is YYDKDF (reference sequence). Trimming pared 4 bases from V and 2 bases from J, leaving 5 bases between. The CDR3 spells CATSKGTNEKLFF. The CDR3 nucleotides are TGTGCCACCAGCAAGGGGACTAATGAAAAACTGTTTTTT. Full variable domain (remainder filled in from reference TRBV15 and TRBJ1-4): DAMVIQNPRYQVTQFGKPVTLSCSQTLNHNVMYWYQQKSSQAPKLLFHYYDKDFNNEADTPDNFQSRRPNTSFCFLDIRSPGLGDTAMYLCATSKGTNEKLFFGSGTQLSVL.

This chain joins TRBV20-1 and TRBJ2-7; 7 bases map to TRBD1. The trim removed 5 bases at V and 2 bases at J, leaving 9 bases unmatched. Germline values: CDR1 DFQATT, CDR2 SNEGSKA (reference sequence). CDR3 length equals 14 residues. CDR3 protein: CSAPQGGFAYEQYF. CDR3 nucleotide sequence: TGCAGTGCTCCTCAAGGGGGCTTCGCCTACGAGCAGTACTTC.

This clonotype was observed a few times. V gene TRBV27 combines with J gene TRBJ1-2, with D uncertain. CDR1 and CDR2 (germline): MNHEY, SMNVEV (reference sequence). Trimming left V 6 bases short and J 4 bases short, with 18 bases between. The CDR3 covers 15 residues. DNA for the CDR3: TGTGCCAGCAGCGCTCTCGCCACCTTGAGCTATGGCTACACCTTC. This codes for CASSALATLSYGYTF.

CDR3 loop: CSSGQVMGEQFF. CDR3 coding DNA: TGCAGCTCGGGACAGGTTATGGGTGAGCAGTTCTTC. The V call is TRBV29-1, the J call TRBJ2-1; TRBD1 agrees at 8 bases. CDR3 length equals 12 residues. Unmatched junction bases numbered 9, after V lost 8 bases and J lost 9 bases. CDR1 SQVTM and CDR2 ANQGSEA come from the germline V gene.